Reported below is one TCR beta chain. A read error may produce the germline difference seen at one junction end. The data stem from a study of tumor-infiltrating lymphocytes in oesophageal squamous cell carcinoma. The CDR3 is 15 residues long. Germline CDR1 SGHTA, CDR2 FQGNSA. TCRdb reprocessed the PCR reads via MiXCR and lists one record per CDR3 protein. Of over 10,000 distinct CDR3 sequences listed, around 60% are singletons. The TCR originated in a female donor with esophageal squamous cell carcinoma. This rearrangement joins TRBV7-2 to TRBJ2-3; 7 bases agree with TRBD1. Sequencing was done on a sample of esophageal tumor tissue. The CDR3 protein is CASSLRTGRNDEQLF. CDR3 in DNA: TGTGCCAGCAGCTTAAGGACAGGTCGTAACGATGAGCAGTTATTC.